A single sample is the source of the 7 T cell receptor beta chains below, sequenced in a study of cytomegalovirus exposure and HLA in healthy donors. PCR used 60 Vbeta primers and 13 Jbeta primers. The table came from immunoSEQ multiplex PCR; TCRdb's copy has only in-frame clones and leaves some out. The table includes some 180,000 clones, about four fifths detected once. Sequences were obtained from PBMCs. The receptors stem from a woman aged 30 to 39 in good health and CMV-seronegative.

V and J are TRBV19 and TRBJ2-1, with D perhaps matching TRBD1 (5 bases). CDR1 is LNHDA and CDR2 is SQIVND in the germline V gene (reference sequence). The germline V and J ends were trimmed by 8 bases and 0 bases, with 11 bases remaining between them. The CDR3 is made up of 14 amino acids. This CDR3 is CASGDSSSYNEQFF. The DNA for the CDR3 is TGTGCCAGTGGTGACAGTAGCTCCTACAATGAGCAGTTCTTC. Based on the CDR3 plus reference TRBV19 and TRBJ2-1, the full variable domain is DGGITQSPKYLFRKEGQNVTLSCEQNLNHDAMYWYRQDPGQGLRLIYYSQIVNDFQKGDIAEGYSVSREKKESFPLTVTSAQKNPTAFYLCASGDSSSYNEQFFGPGTRLTVL.

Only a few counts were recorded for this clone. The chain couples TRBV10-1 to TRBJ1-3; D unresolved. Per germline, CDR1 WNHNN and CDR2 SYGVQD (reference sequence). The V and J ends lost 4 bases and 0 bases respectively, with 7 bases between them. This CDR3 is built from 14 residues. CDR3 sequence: CASSATSSGNTIYF. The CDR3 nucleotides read TGCGCCAGCAGTGCAACAAGCTCTGGAAACACCATATATTTT.

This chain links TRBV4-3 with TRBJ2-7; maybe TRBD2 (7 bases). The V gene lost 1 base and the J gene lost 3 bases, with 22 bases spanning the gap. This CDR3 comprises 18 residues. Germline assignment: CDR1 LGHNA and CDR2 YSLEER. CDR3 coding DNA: TGCGCCAGCAGCCAAGCGGGGGGTAGGGGGGCCTTGTACTACGAGCAGTACTTC. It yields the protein CASSQAGGRGALYYEQYF.

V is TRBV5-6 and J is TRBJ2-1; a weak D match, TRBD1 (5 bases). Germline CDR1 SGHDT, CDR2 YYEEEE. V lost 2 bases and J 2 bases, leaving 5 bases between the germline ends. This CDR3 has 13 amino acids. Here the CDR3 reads CASSFRAYNEQFF. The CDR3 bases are TGTGCCAGCAGCTTCAGGGCCTACAATGAGCAGTTCTTC.

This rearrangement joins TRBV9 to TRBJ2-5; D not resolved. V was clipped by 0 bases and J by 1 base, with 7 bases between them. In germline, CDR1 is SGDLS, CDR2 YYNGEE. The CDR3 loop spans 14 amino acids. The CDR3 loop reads CASSVEPGQETQYF. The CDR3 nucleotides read TGTGCCAGCAGCGTAGAACCAGGCCAAGAGACCCAGTACTTC.

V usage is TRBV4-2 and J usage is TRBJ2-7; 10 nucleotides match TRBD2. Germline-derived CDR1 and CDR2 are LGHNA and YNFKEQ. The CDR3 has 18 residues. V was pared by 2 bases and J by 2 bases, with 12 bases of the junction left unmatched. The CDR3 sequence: CASSQRLAGEIPPYEQYF. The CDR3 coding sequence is TGTGCCAGCAGCCAACGGCTAGCGGGGGAAATTCCGCCCTACGAGCAGTACTTC.

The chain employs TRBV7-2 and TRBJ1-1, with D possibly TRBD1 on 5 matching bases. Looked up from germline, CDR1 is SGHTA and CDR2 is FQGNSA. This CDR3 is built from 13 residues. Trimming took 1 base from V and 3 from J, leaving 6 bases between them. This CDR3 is CASSLEGDTEAFF. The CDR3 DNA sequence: TGTGCCAGCAGCTTAGAAGGGGACACTGAAGCTTTCTTT.